These 14 T cell receptor beta chains came from one sample sequenced in a study of blood T cell repertoires in COVID-19. Assay used: immunoSEQ multiplex PCR; TCRdb lists only in-frame clones, some missing. The data contain approximately 190,000 clones, 84% of them seen just once; the ten biggest clones take up under 4%. Sequenced input: PBMCs or T cells enriched from blood (not recorded which). The source is a young woman who had been exposed to COVID-19.

V is TRBV6-5 and J is TRBJ2-1; D uncertain. CDR1 and CDR2 (germline): MNHEY, SVGAGI. The CDR3 sequence is 14 residues long. Trimming shortened V by 6 bases and J by 0 bases, and 9 bases separated the two germline ends. This CDR3 is CASSRPSSYNEQFF. CDR3 coding DNA: TGTGCCAGCAGCAGGCCGAGCTCCTACAATGAGCAGTTCTTC.

DNA for the CDR3: TGTGCCAGCAGTTTACCTAGGACTAGCGGGGGCCGAGATACGCAGTATTTT. As protein: CASSLPRTSGGRDTQYF. V gene TRBV27 combines with J gene TRBJ2-3; 13 bases are shared with TRBD2. V dropped 2 bases and J dropped 5; count of bases not matched to a gene: 7. The CDR3 runs 17 residues. Germline CDR1 MNHEY, CDR2 SMNVEV (reference sequence).

This chain links TRBV12-5 with TRBJ1-3, with 9 bases fitting TRBD1. This CDR3 has 15 amino acids. With 5 bases clipped from V and 4 bases from J, the junction kept 6 bases outside the gene matches. The germline V gene has CDR1 LGHNT and CDR2 FRNRAP. DNA for the CDR3: TGTGCTAGTGGTCCGGACAGGGGCTTCGGAAACACCATATATTTT. Protein product: CASGPDRGFGNTIYF.

Comment on this clone: The junction departs from germline at one end; a sequencing error may be responsible. The chain links TRBV19 to TRBJ1-1, with 7 bases that match TRBD1. CDR1 is LNHDA and CDR2 is SQIVND in the germline V gene (reference sequence). The CDR3 is 15 amino acids. CDR3 residues: CATTQGGLSNSEAFF. CDR3 in DNA: TGTGCCACCACCCAGGGGGGTCTCTCGAACTCTGAAGCTTTCTTT.

This chain uses TRBV3-1 (or the pseudogene TRBV3-2) with TRBJ1-5; unclear D gene. Germline V CDR1 and CDR2: LGHDT, YNNKEL (reference sequence). The CDR3 consists of 15 residues. Trimming took off 1 base at V and 3 bases at J, with 10 bases between the two ends. The CDR3 here is CASSQGGINNQPQHF. Written as DNA, the CDR3 is TGTGCCAGCAGCCAAGGCGGGATCAACAATCAGCCCCAGCATTTT.

The rearrangement joins TRBV24-1 to TRBJ2-7; possible D gene TRBD2, 6 bases. The CDR3 spans 15 residues. Trimming left V 2 bases short and J 2 bases short, with 12 bases between. Germline loops: CDR1 KGHDR, CDR2 SFDVKD. The CDR3 spells CATSDSRRGAYEQYF. In nucleotides, the CDR3 is TGTGCCACCAGTGATTCACGGCGGGGCGCCTACGAGCAGTACTTC.

The rearrangement joins TRBV19 to TRBJ1-1; D not resolved. Between the trimmed V and J ends, which lost 7 bases and 2 bases, there was a span of 11 bases. The CDR3 runs 13 residues. Germline CDR1 and CDR2: LNHDA and SQIVND (reference sequence). In DNA form, the CDR3 reads TGTGCCAGTAAGAGGGATACAAACACTGAAGCTTTCTTT. It encodes CASKRDTNTEAFF.

The chain joins TRBV5-4 to TRBJ2-3; D is possibly TRBD2 (6 bases). Looked up from germline, CDR1 is SGHNT and CDR2 is YYREEE (reference sequence). Between the trimmed V and J ends, which lost 2 bases and 0 bases, there was a span of 16 bases. This CDR3 region has 17 residues. The CDR3 sequence is CASSLGPPGVSTDTQYF. DNA of the CDR3: TGTGCCAGCAGCTTAGGTCCTCCGGGGGTTAGCACAGATACGCAGTATTTT. Based on the CDR3 plus reference TRBV5-4 and TRBJ2-3, the full variable domain is ETGVTQSPTHLIKTRGQQVTLRCSSQSGHNTVSWYQQALGQGPQFIFQYYREEENGRGNFPPRFSGLQFPNYSSELNVNALELDDSALYLCASSLGPPGVSTDTQYFGPGTRLTVL.

The chain is built from TRBV4-3 and TRBJ1-2; weak D call: TRBD1 (6 bases). Germline-derived CDR1 and CDR2 are LGHNA and YSLEER. With 0 bases removed from V and 3 bases from J, the gap between germline ends came to 11 bases. The CDR3 runs 15 residues. The CDR3 bases are TGCGCCAGCAGCCAAGATGCGGGGGCAGACTATGGCTACACCTTC. Amino acids: CASSQDAGADYGYTF.

The chain links TRBV10-3 to TRBJ2-7; no reliable D call. Germline CDR1 and CDR2: ENHRY and SYGVKD. Trimming took 0 bases from V and 3 from J, leaving 3 bases between them. The CDR3 is 12 residues long. The CDR3 nucleotides read TGTGCCATCAGTGAGTCTAACTACGAGCAGTACTTC. This encodes CAISESNYEQYF.

This clone was observed a handful of times. The chain uses TRBV29-1 and TRBJ2-2; a weak D match, TRBD1 (5 bases). Germline CDR1 SQVTM, CDR2 ANQGSEA. With 5 bases removed from V and 4 bases from J, the gap between germline ends came to 26 bases. There are 18 residues in the CDR3. CDR3 protein: CSVSIRGRSRLFTGELFF. CDR3 DNA sequence: TGCAGCGTTTCGATTAGGGGCCGATCGAGGTTATTCACCGGGGAGCTGTTTTTT.

This clone was detected once. The chain uses TRBV6-2 or TRBV6-3 and TRBJ1-1; TRBD1 is a possible D gene (5 bases). The CDR3 has 14 amino acids. Per germline, CDR1 MNHEY and CDR2 SVGEGT. Between the trimmed V and J ends, which lost 0 bases and 4 bases, there was a span of 9 bases. The CDR3 reads CASSYSGGATEAFF. The CDR3 coding sequence is TGTGCCAGCAGTTACTCCGGCGGGGCCACTGAAGCTTTCTTT.

This clone occurred once. The chain is built from TRBV6-6 and TRBJ2-5; D not resolved. The CDR3 length is 13 residues. Trimming stripped 4 bases from V and 5 bases from J, with 11 bases between. CDR1 and CDR2 from the germline V gene are MNHNY and SVGAGI (reference sequence). CDR3 in DNA: TGTGCCAGCAGTTTACCTGACGGGGAGACCCAGTACTTC. Amino acids: CASSLPDGETQYF.

V is TRBV12-5 and J is TRBJ1-3, with a weak D call TRBD1 (5 bases). The germline gives CDR1 LGHNT, CDR2 FRNRAP. CDR3 length: 15 amino acids. Deletions cut 0 bases from V and 12 bases from J, with 18 bases between. CDR3 bases: TGTGCTAGTGGTTTGGTGTTTACTTCGCGGGGCCTCATATATTTT. Protein sequence: CASGLVFTSRGLIYF.